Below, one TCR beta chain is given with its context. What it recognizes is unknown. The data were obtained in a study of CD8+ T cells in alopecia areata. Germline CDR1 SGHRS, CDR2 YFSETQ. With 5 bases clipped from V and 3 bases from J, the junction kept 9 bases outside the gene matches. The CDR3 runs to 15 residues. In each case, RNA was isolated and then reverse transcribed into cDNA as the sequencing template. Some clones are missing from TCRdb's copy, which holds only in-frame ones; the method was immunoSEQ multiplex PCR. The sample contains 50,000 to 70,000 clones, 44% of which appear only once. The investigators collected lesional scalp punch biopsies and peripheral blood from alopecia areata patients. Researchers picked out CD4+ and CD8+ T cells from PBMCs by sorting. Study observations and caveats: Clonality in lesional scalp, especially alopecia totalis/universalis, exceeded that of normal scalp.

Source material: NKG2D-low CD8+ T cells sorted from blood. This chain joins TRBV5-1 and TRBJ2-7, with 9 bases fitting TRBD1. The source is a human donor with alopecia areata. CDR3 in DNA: TGCGCCAGCAGGCCCGTGGACAGGGGCTTCTACGAGCAGTACTTC. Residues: CASRPVDRGFYEQYF.